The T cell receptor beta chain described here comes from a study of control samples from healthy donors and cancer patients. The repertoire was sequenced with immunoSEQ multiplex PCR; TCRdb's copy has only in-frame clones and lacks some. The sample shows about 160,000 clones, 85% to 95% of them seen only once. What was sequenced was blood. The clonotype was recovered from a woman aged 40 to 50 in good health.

The DNA of the CDR3 is TGCGCCAGCAGCTATATCGGCGGAGATACTGAAGCTTTCTTT. Translation gives CASSYIGGDTEAFF. The chain has TRBV5-1 and TRBJ1-1; D remains unclear. The CDR3 contains 14 residues. Germline CDR1 SGHRS, CDR2 YFSETQ. Trimming removed 3 bases from V and 5 bases from J, with 14 bases in between. The complete variable domain, with remaining parts taken from reference TRBV5-1 and TRBJ1-1, reads KAGVTQTPRYLIKTRGQQVTLSCSPISGHRSVSWYQQTPGQGLQFLFEYFSETQRNKGNFPGRFSGRQFSNSRSEMNVSTLELGDSALYLCASSYIGGDTEAFFGQGTRLTVV.